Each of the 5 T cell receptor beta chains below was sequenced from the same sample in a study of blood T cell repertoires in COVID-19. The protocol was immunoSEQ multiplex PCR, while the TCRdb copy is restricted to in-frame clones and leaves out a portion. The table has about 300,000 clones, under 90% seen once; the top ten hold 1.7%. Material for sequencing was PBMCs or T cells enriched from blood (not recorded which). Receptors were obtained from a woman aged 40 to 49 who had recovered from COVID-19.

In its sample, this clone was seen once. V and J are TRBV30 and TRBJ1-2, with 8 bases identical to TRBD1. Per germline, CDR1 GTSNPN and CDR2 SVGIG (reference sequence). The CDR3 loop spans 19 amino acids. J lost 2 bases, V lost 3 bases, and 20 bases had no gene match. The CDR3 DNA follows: TGTGCCTGGAGCGGCCCGCGGGCAGGGGGCAGTTTAGCAAACTATGGCTACACCTTC. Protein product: CAWSGPRAGGSLANYGYTF.

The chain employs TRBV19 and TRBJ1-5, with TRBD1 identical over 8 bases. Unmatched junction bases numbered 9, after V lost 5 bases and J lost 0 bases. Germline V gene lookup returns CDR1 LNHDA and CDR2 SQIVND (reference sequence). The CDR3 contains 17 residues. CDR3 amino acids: CASSPIHRGNSNQPQHF. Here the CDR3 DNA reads TGTGCCAGTAGTCCGATCCACAGGGGGAATAGCAATCAGCCCCAGCATTTT.

This CDR3 reads CASSERVRGPLNYGYTF. The CDR3 nucleotides read TGTGCCAGCAGTGAAAGGGTCAGGGGGCCTCTGAACTATGGCTACACCTTC. The V and J genes are TRBV2 and TRBJ1-2; 8 positions match TRBD1. Germline CDR1 is SNHLY and CDR2 is FYNNEI. This CDR3 has 17 residues. V dropped 2 bases and J dropped 2; count of bases not matched to a gene: 10.

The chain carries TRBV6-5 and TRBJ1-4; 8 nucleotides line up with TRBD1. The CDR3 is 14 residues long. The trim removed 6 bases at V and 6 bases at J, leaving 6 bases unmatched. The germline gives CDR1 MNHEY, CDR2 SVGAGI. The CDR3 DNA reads TGTGCCAGCAGCGACCCGACAGGGGATGAAAAACTGTTTTTT. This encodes CASSDPTGDEKLFF.

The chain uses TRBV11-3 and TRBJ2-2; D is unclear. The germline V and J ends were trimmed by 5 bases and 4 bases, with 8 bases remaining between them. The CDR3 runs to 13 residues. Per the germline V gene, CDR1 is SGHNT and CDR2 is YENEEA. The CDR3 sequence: CASSPGGTGELFF. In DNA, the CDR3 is TGTGCCAGCAGCCCGGGTGGCACCGGGGAGCTGTTTTTT.